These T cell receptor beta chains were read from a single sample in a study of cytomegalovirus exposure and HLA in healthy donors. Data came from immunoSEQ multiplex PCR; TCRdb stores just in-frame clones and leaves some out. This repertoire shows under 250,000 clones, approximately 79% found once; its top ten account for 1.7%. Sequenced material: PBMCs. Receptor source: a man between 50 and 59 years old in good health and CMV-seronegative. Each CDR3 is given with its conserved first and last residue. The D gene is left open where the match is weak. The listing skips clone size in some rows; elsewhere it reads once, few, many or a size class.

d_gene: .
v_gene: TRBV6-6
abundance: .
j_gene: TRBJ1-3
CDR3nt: TGTGCCAGCAGTTTACAGGGTTCTGGAAACACCATATATTTT
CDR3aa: CASSLQGSGNTIYF

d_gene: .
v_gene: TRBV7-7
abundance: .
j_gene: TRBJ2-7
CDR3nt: TGTGCCAGCAGCTTAGCGGCAGGGAAGACCTACGAGCAGTACTTC
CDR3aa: CASSLAAGKTYEQYF

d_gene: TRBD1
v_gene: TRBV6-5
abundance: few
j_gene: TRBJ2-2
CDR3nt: TGTGCCAGCAGGGGACAGGGTACCACCGGGGAGCTGTTTTTT
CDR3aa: CASRGQGTTGELFF

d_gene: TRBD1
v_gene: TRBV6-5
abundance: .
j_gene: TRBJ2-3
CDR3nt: TGTGCCAGCAGTTACAGGGGGCTATTAACAGATACGCAGTATTTT
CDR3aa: CASSYRGLLTDTQYF

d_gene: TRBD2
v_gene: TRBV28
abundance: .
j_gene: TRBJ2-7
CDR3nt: TGTGCCAGCAGCTCGGGACTAGCCACCTACGAGCAGTACTTC
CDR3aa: CASSSGLATYEQYF

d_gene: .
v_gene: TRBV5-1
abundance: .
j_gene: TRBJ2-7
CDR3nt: TGCGCCAGCAGCTTGTTACAGGGCATTGTCGAGCAGTACTTC
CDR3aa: CASSLLQGIVEQYF

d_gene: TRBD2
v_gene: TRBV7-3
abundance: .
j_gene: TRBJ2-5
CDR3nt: TGTGCCAGCAGCCCCGGGACTAGCGCGACGCAGACCCAGTACTTC
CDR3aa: CASSPGTSATQTQYF

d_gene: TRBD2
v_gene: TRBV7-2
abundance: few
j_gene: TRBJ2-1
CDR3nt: TGTGCCAGCAGCTCACGGACTAGCGGGCAAGGTGAGCAGTTCTTC
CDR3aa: CASSSRTSGQGEQFF

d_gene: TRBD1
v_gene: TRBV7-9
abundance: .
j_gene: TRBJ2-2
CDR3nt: TGTGCCAGCAGGCGGGACAGGGGGCCCTCGAACACCGGGGAGCTGTTTTTT
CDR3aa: CASRRDRGPSNTGELFF

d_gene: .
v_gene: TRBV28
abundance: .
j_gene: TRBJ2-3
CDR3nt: TGTGCCAGTTCGGGGGTGATCAGCACAGATACGCAGTATTTT
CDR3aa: CASSGVISTDTQYF

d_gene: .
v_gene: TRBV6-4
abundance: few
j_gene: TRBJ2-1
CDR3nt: TGTGCCAGCAGTGACTCAGCGGCTGGCCGTGAGCAGTTCTTC
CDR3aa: CASSDSAAGREQFF

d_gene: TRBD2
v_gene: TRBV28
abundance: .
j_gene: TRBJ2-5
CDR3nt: TGTGCCAGCAGTCGAGCGGGAGGAGGTGAGACCCAGTACTTC
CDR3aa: CASSRAGGGETQYF

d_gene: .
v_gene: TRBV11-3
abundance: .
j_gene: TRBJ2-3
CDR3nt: TGTGCCAGCAGCTTAGGTTCTGGAGTTAGCACAGATACGCAGTATTTT
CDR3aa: CASSLGSGVSTDTQYF